The clone carrying this TCR beta chain was seen once. This entry comes from a study of cytomegalovirus exposure and HLA in healthy donors. Vbeta (60) and Jbeta (13) primers were used in the PCR. Only in-frame clones appear in the TCRdb table, and some are missing; sequencing was by immunoSEQ multiplex PCR. The sample yields some 150,000 clones, about 82% seen once. Sequencing was performed on PBMCs. The receptor's source is a female donor in good health and CMV-seropositive.

CDR3 bases: TGTGCCAGCAACAGGGGTCCGGAGTCGGGCACTGAAGCTTTCTTT. This gives the protein CASNRGPESGTEAFF. This chain uses TRBV9 with TRBJ1-1; 7 bases are a match to TRBD1. V was clipped by 6 bases and J by 4 bases; unmatched bases: 12. The CDR3 runs to 15 residues. The germline gives CDR1 SGDLS, CDR2 YYNGEE.